The T cell receptor beta chain under discussion was sequenced for a study of shared clonotypes between healthy human individuals. Turning to the study itself: Three plates each covered CD4 naive and memory; CD8 naive two, CD8 memory one.

Comments on this clone: Its matching antigen is unknown.

Method: immunoSEQ multiplex PCR; TCRdb's copy keeps in-frame clones and lacks some. The data contain more than 550,000 clones, roughly 88% of them singletons. CDR1 and CDR2 from the germline V gene are SGHRS and YFSETQ. The CDR3 covers 14 residues. After removal of 7 bases from V and 4 bases from J, the junction contained 3 bases not matched to a gene. Study outcomes and limitations: Among non-shared clonotypes, generation probabilities were lower than among those shared by all four donors.

The V gene is TRBV5-1, the J gene TRBJ2-3; TRBD2 agrees at 13 bases. The source is a man aged 18 to 29 in good health. Some clones in this sample may be carry-over from other donors' samples. The sequenced sample consisted of memory CD8+ T cells from PBMCs. As for subset: CD45RO+ cells pooled with CCR7-negative TemRA cells. The CDR3 protein is CASSGLAGSDTQYF. CDR3 nucleotide sequence: TGCGCCAGCTCGGGACTAGCGGGATCAGATACGCAGTATTTT.